A single sample gave rise to the 19 T cell receptor beta chains below, sequenced in a study of metastatic and nonmetastatic thyroid tumors. Before thyroid surgery, none of the patients had received any treatment. Via MiXCR, TCRdb re-called the PCR reads. The table records just over 20,000 clones, over 9% of them present only once. The sample consisted of blood. Source of these receptors: a male donor with papillary thyroid cancer or a benign thyroid nodule (not recorded which). Some clones in this sample may be carry-over from other donors' samples.

This clone was detected ten times or more. The chain links TRBV20-1 to TRBJ2-4; D is possibly TRBD2 (5 bases). Germline CDR1 is DFQATT and CDR2 is SNEGSKA (reference sequence). The CDR3 sequence is 15 residues long. V lost 2 bases and J lost 0, with 11 bases in between. The CDR3 DNA reads as TGCAGTGCTAGATCAAGCGGACTAGCCAAAAACATTCAGTACTTC. Protein: CSARSSGLAKNIQYF.

This clone has only a few counts. The gene calls are TRBV27 and TRBJ2-7; D not resolved. Per the germline V gene, CDR1 is MNHEY and CDR2 is SMNVEV (reference sequence). V lost 2 bases, J lost 6 bases, and 14 bases lay in between. The CDR3 is made up of 14 amino acids. The CDR3 reads CASSLRSALGEQYF. CDR3 coding DNA: TGTGCCAGCAGTTTAAGATCGGCTCTCGGCGAGCAGTACTTC.

This clone was detected many times. The chain carries TRBV11-2 and TRBJ1-5; D uncertain. Germline V CDR1 and CDR2: SGHAT, FQNNGV. Between the trimmed V and J ends, which lost 2 bases and 0 bases, there was a span of 8 bases. The CDR3 loop spans 15 amino acids. As DNA, the CDR3 is TGTGCCAGCAGCTTATCGGATTCTAGCAATCAGCCCCAGCATTTT. Residues: CASSLSDSSNQPQHF.

This clone was observed at least ten times. The chain carries TRBV9 and TRBJ1-6; D is undetermined. The CDR3 sequence is 14 residues long. V was clipped by 1 base and J by 10 bases, with 12 bases between them. CDR1 SGDLS and CDR2 YYNGEE come from the germline V gene. CDR3 amino acids: CASSVLDGSSPLHF. CDR3 coding DNA: TGTGCCAGCAGCGTACTTGATGGAAGCTCACCCCTCCACTTT. Using reference TRBV9 and TRBJ1-6 for the parts outside the CDR3, the full variable domain is DSGVTQTPKHLITATGQRVTLRCSPRSGDLSVYWYQQSLDQGLQFLIQYYNGEERAKGNILERFSAQQFPDLHSELNLSSLELGDSALYFCASSVLDGSSPLHFGNGTRLTVT.

This clone was recorded a few times. The V and J genes are TRBV6-6 and TRBJ1-2, with 9 bases that match TRBD1. The CDR3 is made up of 16 amino acids. After removal of 6 bases from V and 4 bases from J, the junction contained 12 bases not matched to a gene. CDR1 MNHNY and CDR2 SVGAGI come from the germline V gene (reference sequence). The CDR3 coding sequence is TGTGCCAGCAGCCCCGTGACAGGGGGAGGAAGCTATGGCTACACCTTC. This gives the protein CASSPVTGGGSYGYTF.

The sample holds a few counts of this clone. The J gene is TRBJ2-7, the V gene TRBV28, with 9 bases that match TRBD2. The CDR3 runs to 14 residues. Germline-derived CDR1 and CDR2 are MDHEN and SYDVKM. The ends lost 5 bases at V and 3 bases at J; junction bases unmatched: 5. The CDR3 nucleotides are TGTGCCAGCAGTCTCGCGGGGGGGAACTACGAGCAGTACTTC. Translated: CASSLAGGNYEQYF.

This clone was seen repeatedly, ten times or more. This same CDR3 is encoded by further DNA sequences in the sample. The chain uses TRBV24-1 and TRBJ1-5, with D possibly matching TRBD1 (5 bases). Germline V gives CDR1 KGHDR, CDR2 SFDVKD. The CDR3 contains 13 residues. The germline V and J ends were trimmed by 8 bases and 3 bases, with 10 bases remaining between them. CDR3 residues: CATTRGANQPQHF. DNA of the CDR3: TGTGCCACCACTAGGGGTGCCAATCAGCCCCAGCATTTT.

This clone is classed as medium-sized (0.01 to 0.1%). The rearrangement uses TRBV12-3 or TRBV12-4 and TRBJ2-7; 14 bases match TRBD2. The CDR3 has 17 amino acids. Losses at the gene ends were 5 bases for V and 1 base for J; bases not matched to a gene: 7. The CDR3 bases are TGTGCCAGCAGTCCCGGGACTAGCGGGAGTTGGTCCTACGAGCAGTACTTC. This gives the protein CASSPGTSGSWSYEQYF.

This clone came up many times. The chain employs TRBV20-1 and TRBJ2-7, with a weak D call TRBD2 (5 bases). V was clipped by 2 bases and J by 6 bases, with 14 bases between them. The CDR3 sequence is 13 residues long. Looked up from germline, CDR1 is DFQATT and CDR2 is SNEGSKA (reference sequence). The CDR3 sequence: CSARHASGIEQYF. The CDR3 DNA reads as TGCAGTGCTAGACATGCTTCGGGGATCGAGCAGTACTTC.

This sequence joins TRBV11-2 and TRBJ2-3; D perhaps matches TRBD1 (6 bases). Germline assignment: CDR1 SGHAT and CDR2 FQNNGV. Trimming took off 1 base at V and 1 base at J, with 9 bases between the two ends. This CDR3 is 15 amino acids long. The CDR3 nucleotides read TGTGCCAGCAGCTTAGGGACAGTCCGCACAGATACGCAGTATTTT. It codes for CASSLGTVRTDTQYF.

Within the sample, this clone is medium-sized. The J gene is TRBJ1-5, the V gene TRBV28, with 8 bases matching TRBD1. V was pared by 6 bases and J by 5 bases, with 9 bases of the junction left unmatched. There are 15 residues in the CDR3. Germline lookup yields CDR1 MDHEN and CDR2 SYDVKM. CDR3: CASSPRTGWYQPQHF. The CDR3 DNA sequence: TGTGCCAGCAGCCCCAGGACAGGGTGGTATCAGCCCCAGCATTTT.

CDR3 region: CASSLATGLAYEQYF. DNA for the CDR3: TGTGCCAGCAGCTTAGCTACGGGACTAGCGTACGAGCAGTACTTC. This sequence joins TRBV7-2 and TRBJ2-7, with TRBD2 identical over 10 bases. Germline V gene data show CDR1 as SGHTA and CDR2 as FQGNSA. The CDR3 contains 15 residues. Unmatched junction bases numbered 3, after V lost 0 bases and J lost 4 bases.

This clone has ten or more counts. The chain couples TRBV10-2 to TRBJ1-4, with 8 positions matching TRBD1. The CDR3 is made up of 12 amino acids. V was pared by 0 bases and J by 15 bases, with 3 bases of the junction left unmatched. From germline, CDR1 is WSHSY and CDR2 SAAADI. CDR3 region: CASSESGQALFF. CDR3 nucleotides: TGCGCCAGCAGTGAGTCGGGACAGGCTTTGTTTTTT.

In this sample, this clone turned up many times. The chain links TRBV20-1 to TRBJ1-1; 7 nucleotides match TRBD1. Germline V lookup: CDR1 DFQATT, CDR2 SNEGSKA (reference sequence). The length of the CDR3 is 14 residues. Trimming removed 2 bases from V and 4 bases from J; junction bases left unmatched: 7. In DNA, the CDR3 is TGCAGTGCTAGAATCGACAGGGTGAGCACTGAAGCTTTCTTT. Translated: CSARIDRVSTEAFF.

By share of the sample, this clone is medium-sized. V gene TRBV2 combines with J gene TRBJ2-7; D remains unclear. Germline lookup yields CDR1 SNHLY and CDR2 FYNNEI. V shed 3 bases and J shed 2 bases, with 11 bases lying between them. The CDR3 is 14 amino acids. This CDR3 reads CASSEDAVTYEQYF. The CDR3 DNA follows: TGTGCCAGCAGTGAGGACGCAGTAACCTACGAGCAGTACTTC.

Ten or more counts support this clone. This rearrangement joins TRBV7-8 to TRBJ1-2; D is undetermined. Germline CDR1 reads SGHVS; CDR2 reads FQNEAQ. The CDR3 length is 14 residues. Trimming took off 0 bases at V and 2 bases at J, with 7 bases between the two ends. As DNA, the CDR3 is TGTGCCAGCAGCTTAGCGGCTGGGAACTATGGCTACACCTTC. As protein: CASSLAAGNYGYTF.

At least ten counts were recorded for this clone. In the same sample, other DNA sequences code for this CDR3. The chain recombines TRBV28 with TRBJ2-2, with D maybe TRBD2 (6 bases). Germline V gene data show CDR1 as MDHEN and CDR2 as SYDVKM. The V end was cut by 6 bases, the J end by 4 bases, with 21 bases between. There are 17 residues in the CDR3. The CDR3 is CASRPGLVGGGTGELFF. CDR3 bases: TGTGCCAGCAGGCCGGGACTGGTCGGTGGCGGCACCGGGGAGCTGTTTTTT.

A few counts support this clone. This rearrangement joins TRBV4-1 to TRBJ2-1; the D gene is possibly TRBD1 (6 bases). Germline CDR1 MGHRA, CDR2 YSYEKL. The CDR3 length is 16 residues. Trimming cost V 2 bases and J 6 bases, with 17 bases left between them. The CDR3 region is CASSQYYRDMGNEQFF. Written as DNA, the CDR3 is TGCGCCAGCAGCCAATACTACCGGGACATGGGCAATGAGCAGTTCTTC.

This clone was seen at least ten times. This chain connects TRBV29-1 to TRBJ2-3; possibly TRBD1 or TRBD2 for D (6 bases each). The CDR3 spans 13 residues. V was clipped by 7 bases and J by 1 base, with 12 bases between them. In germline, CDR1 is SQVTM, CDR2 ANQGSEA. This chain's CDR3 is CSAEEGGTDTQYF. The CDR3, as DNA: TGCAGCGCCGAGGAGGGGGGCACAGATACGCAGTATTTT.